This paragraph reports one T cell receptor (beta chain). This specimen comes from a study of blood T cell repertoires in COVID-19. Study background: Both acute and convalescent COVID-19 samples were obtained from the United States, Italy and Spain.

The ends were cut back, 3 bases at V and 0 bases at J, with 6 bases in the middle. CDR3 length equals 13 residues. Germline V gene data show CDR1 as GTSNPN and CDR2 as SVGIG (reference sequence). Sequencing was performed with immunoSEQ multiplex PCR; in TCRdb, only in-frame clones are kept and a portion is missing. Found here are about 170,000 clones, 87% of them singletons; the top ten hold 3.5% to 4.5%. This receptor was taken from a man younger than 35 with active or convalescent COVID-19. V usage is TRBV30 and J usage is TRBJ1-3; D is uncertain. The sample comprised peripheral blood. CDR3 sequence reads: CAWRVHSGNTIYF. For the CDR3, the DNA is TGTGCCTGGAGGGTACACTCTGGAAACACCATATATTTT.